The 6 T cell receptor beta chains presented below share a single source sample, sequenced in a study of Ad26.COV2.S vaccination and SARS-CoV-2 variants. TCRdb keeps only in-frame clones here, not all; method: immunoSEQ multiplex PCR. The data contain roughly 330,000 clones, 90% of them singletons. Treatment described: 15 to 20 received Ad26.COV2.S at low or high dose, single or two shots; 5 received placebo; per-sample allocation not given. Samples were taken on day 63 after the first vaccine or placebo injection. The sample was peripheral blood, taken in a trial of Ad26.COV2.S vaccine versus placebo. These receptor sequences come from a person aged 18 to 65 who received the Ad26.COV2.S COVID-19 vaccine or a placebo.

The chain employs TRBV2 and TRBJ1-1, with D maybe TRBD1 (5 bases). In germline, CDR1 is SNHLY, CDR2 FYNNEI. The CDR3 spans 14 residues. Deletions cut 5 bases from V and 0 bases from J, with 10 bases between. The CDR3 nucleotides are TGTGCCAGCAGTCCACAGGCGCTGAACACTGAAGCTTTCTTT. It codes for CASSPQALNTEAFF.

J is TRBJ2-3 and V is TRBV7-2; D is perhaps TRBD2 (6 bases). Germline CDR1 and CDR2: SGHTA and FQGNSA. Trimming left V 2 bases short and J 0 bases short, with 12 bases between. The CDR3 spans 16 residues. CDR3 amino acids: CASSLRGGASTDTQYF. The DNA for the CDR3 is TGTGCCAGCAGCTTACGTGGCGGGGCTAGCACAGATACGCAGTATTTT.

This clone was counted a single time. V gene TRBV6-5 combines with J gene TRBJ1-1; no reliable D call. The CDR3 covers 13 residues. Germline CDR1 is MNHEY and CDR2 is SVGAGI. Between the trimmed V and J ends, which lost 0 bases and 11 bases, there was a span of 13 bases. As DNA, the CDR3 is TGTGCCAGCAGTTACTCGAACCAACCCGAGGCTTTCTTT. Protein: CASSYSNQPEAFF.

This chain uses TRBV14 with TRBJ2-1, with D unclear. The CDR3 is 14 amino acids. CDR1 is SGHDN and CDR2 is FVKESK in the germline V gene. Trimming left V 0 bases short and J 4 bases short, with 7 bases between. The CDR3: CASSQDRRYNEQFF. The CDR3 DNA reads TGTGCCAGCAGCCAAGACAGGCGATACAATGAGCAGTTCTTC. Combining the CDR3 with reference TRBV14 and TRBJ2-1 gives the whole variable domain EAGVTQFPSHSVIEKGQTVTLRCDPISGHDNLYWYRRVMGKEIKFLLHFVKESKQDESGMPNNRFLAERTGGTYSTLKVQPAELEDSGVYFCASSQDRRYNEQFFGPGTRLTVL.

V usage is TRBV20-1 and J usage is TRBJ2-1; 7 positions agree with TRBD2. CDR1 and CDR2 from the germline V gene are DFQATT and SNEGSKA (reference sequence). The V segment lost 3 bases and the J segment 0 bases; nucleotides outside the gene matches: 14. This CDR3 spans 18 amino acids. CDR3 DNA: TGCAGTGCTAGTGGGGCCCCGAGCGGGAAGAGCTCCTACAATGAGCAGTTCTTC. Amino acid sequence: CSASGAPSGKSSYNEQFF.

The chain recombines TRBV19 with TRBJ1-1; 8 nucleotides agree with TRBD1. CDR3 length: 16 amino acids. CDR1 and CDR2 (germline): LNHDA, SQIVND (reference sequence). Germline trimming cut 5 bases from V and 1 base from J; bases unmatched to any gene: 9. CDR3 loop: CASSPRRGLGNTEAFF. The DNA for the CDR3 is TGTGCCAGTAGTCCGCGCAGGGGGCTGGGGAACACTGAAGCTTTCTTT.